Listed below are T cell receptor beta chains from one sample, sequenced in a study of OX40 agonist ivuxolimab in advanced cancers. Data came from immunoSEQ multiplex PCR; TCRdb stores just in-frame clones and leaves some out. The sample records 65,000 to 90,000 clones, over 75% being singletons. Sample: CD4+ or CD8+ T cells sorted from blood, taken in a trial of the OX40 agonist ivuxolimab. These receptors were collected from an adult with an advanced solid tumor such as melanoma, head and neck, liver or kidney cancer. CDR3s include the opening cysteine and the closing phenylalanine or tryptophan. Each record gives: V gene, J gene, D gene, clone size, CDR3 DNA, CDR3 protein. The D gene is left open where the match is weak. Some rows mark clone size as missing; the rest say once, few, many or name a class of expanded clone.

>TRBV4-2|TRBJ2-7|TRBD2|NA
TGTGCCAGCAGCCTTAGGGGGGCGGGAGCGGGGGTTAACGAGCAGTACTTC
CASSLRGAGAGVNEQYF
>TRBV27|TRBJ2-7|TRBD2|NA
TGTGCCAGCAGGCGCTGGGAGGGAACGGACGAGCAGTACTTC
CASRRWEGTDEQYF
>TRBV5-6|TRBJ2-2|NA|NA
TGTGCCAGCAGCTTCGACGGGGAGCTGTTTTTT
CASSFDGELFF
>TRBV10-3|TRBJ2-1|NA|once
TGTGCCATCAGTGAGTCGAAAGGGATCGACAATGAGCAGTTCTTC
CAISESKGIDNEQFF
>TRBV7-2|TRBJ2-4|NA|NA
TGTGCCAGCAGCCCTAGGCAGGGAAACATTCAGTACTTC
CASSPRQGNIQYF
>TRBV5-1|TRBJ2-3|NA|NA
TGCGCCAGCAGCCCGGATGGGAGCACAGATACGCAGTATTTT
CASSPDGSTDTQYF
>TRBV15|TRBJ1-6|NA|NA
TGTGCCACCAGCACCCAAGGGCAGGGTTGGAATTCACCCCTCCACTTT
CATSTQGQGWNSPLHF
>TRBV5-4|TRBJ2-1|NA|NA
TGTGCCAGCAGCCCCGGGACGGACCCCTCCTACAATGAGCAGTTCTTC
CASSPGTDPSYNEQFF
>TRBV6-5|TRBJ1-1|NA|few
TGTGCCAGCAGTTACTCGAGGGGAGGGGACACTGAAGCTTTCTTT
CASSYSRGGDTEAFF
>TRBV14|TRBJ2-6|NA|NA
TGTGCCAGCAGCCAAGACCCTGCAGGGTTAAGGAGCTCTGGGGCCAACGTCCTGACTTTC
CASSQDPAGLRSSGANVLTF
>TRBV7-3|TRBJ2-1|TRBD2|NA
TGTGCCAGCAGCGCCGGGAGGGGCAGCTACAATGAGCAGTTCTTC
CASSAGRGSYNEQFF
>TRBV30|TRBJ1-5|NA|NA
TGTGCCTGGAGTGTGGGAGGGTCGGGGTATAATCAGCCCCAGCATTTT
CAWSVGGSGYNQPQHF
>TRBV30|TRBJ1-6|NA|medium-sized
TGTGCCTGGAGTACAGGACCCGCTTACTCCTATAATTCACCCCTCCACTTT
CAWSTGPAYSYNSPLHF
>TRBV6-5|TRBJ2-7|TRBD1|NA
TGTGCCAGCAGTCGATCCGGGACAGAATTTTGGAAGCAGTGCTTC
CASSRSGTEFWKQCF
>TRBV5-1|TRBJ2-3|TRBD2|NA
TGCGCCAGCAGCTTGGCCAGAGCTAGCGGACTACTCACAGATACGCAGTATTTT
CASSLARASGLLTDTQYF
>TRBV21-1|TRBJ2-1|NA|once
TGTGCCAGCAAGGATGAGCAGTTCTTC
CASKDEQFF
>TRBV6-6|TRBJ1-1|TRBD1|NA
TGTGCCAGCAGCCGACAGGGGAACACTGAAGCTTTCTTT
CASSRQGNTEAFF
>TRBV5-6|TRBJ2-5|NA|NA
TGTGCCAGCAGCACGGGCGGGATGGAGACCCAGTACTTC
CASSTGGMETQYF
>TRBV18|TRBJ1-4|TRBD1|NA
TGTGCCAGCTCGCTGACACCGGGACAGGGGAATGAAAAACTGTTTTTT
CASSLTPGQGNEKLFF
>TRBV10-3|TRBJ2-2|NA|NA
TGTGCCATCCAGAGTGGGGTGAACACCGGGGAGCTGTTTTTT
CAIQSGVNTGELFF
>TRBV4-2|TRBJ1-3|NA|few
TGTGCCAGCAGCCAAGATCGGGCTGCCCGGGGGGGAAACACCATATATTTT
CASSQDRAARGGNTIYF
>TRBV2|TRBJ2-5|NA|NA
TGTGCCAGCAGATCGGATCAAGAGACCCAGTACTTC
CASRSDQETQYF
>TRBV29-1|TRBJ2-2|TRBD2|few
TGCAGCGTTGGAGGAGGGACTAGGAACACCGGGGAGCTGTTTTTT
CSVGGGTRNTGELFF
>TRBV6-6|TRBJ1-4|TRBD1|NA
TGTGCCAGCAGCCAGGGACAGAGCTCTGAAAAACTGTTTTTT
CASSQGQSSEKLFF
>TRBV12-2|TRBJ2-1|NA|NA
TGTGCAAGTCGCTCACTTGGACAGGCGGACTCCTACAATGAGCAGTTCTTC
CASRSLGQADSYNEQFF
>TRBV6-5|TRBJ2-3|NA|once
TGTGCCAGCAGTTATCGGCTCGCGAGCACAGATACGCAGTATTTT
CASSYRLASTDTQYF
>TRBV5-4|TRBJ2-3|NA|once
TGTGCCAGCAGCTCCTCCGGTTCTAGCACAGATACGCAGTATTTT
CASSSSGSSTDTQYF
>TRBV6-5|TRBJ2-7|TRBD1|NA
TGTGCCAGCAAGTCGGGACAGGGCTACGAGCAGTACTTC
CASKSGQGYEQYF
>TRBV5-1|TRBJ2-1|NA|few
TGCGCCAGCAGCTTGGGTGGGGGGACCTACAATGAGCAGTTCTTC
CASSLGGGTYNEQFF
>TRBV28|TRBJ2-7|TRBD2|NA
TGTGCCAGCAGTTCGCCATCAACTAGCGGGGTGCCCGAGCAGTACTTC
CASSSPSTSGVPEQYF
>TRBV7-6|TRBJ2-7|TRBD1|NA
TGTGCCAGCAGCTTTCAATCCGGGACAGGGGACGAGCAGTACTTC
CASSFQSGTGDEQYF
>TRBV18|TRBJ1-2|NA|NA
TGTGCCAGCTCACCACGGGACGGGAGCTATGGCTACACCTTC
CASSPRDGSYGYTF
>TRBV7-2|TRBJ1-2|NA|NA
TGTGCCAGCAGCACAGATTCTAACTATGGCTACACCTTC
CASSTDSNYGYTF
>TRBV5-1|TRBJ1-1|TRBD1|once
TGCGCCAGCAGCTTTACAGGGGCCACTGAAGCTTTCTTT
CASSFTGATEAFF
>TRBV5-1|TRBJ2-1|TRBD2|few
TGCGCCAGCAGCTTGGCCTTTTGGGACTACTTAAATGAGCAGTTCTTC
CASSLAFWDYLNEQFF
>TRBV5-1|TRBJ2-3|TRBD1|NA
TGCGCCAGCAGCTTTCGACAGGGGGGGAGGACAGATACGCAGTATTTT
CASSFRQGGRTDTQYF
>TRBV7-9|TRBJ2-7|TRBD2|NA
TGTGCCAGCAGCTTACTCTCCGGGACTAGCGCGTACGAGCAGTACTTC
CASSLLSGTSAYEQYF
>TRBV19|TRBJ1-5|NA|few
TGTGCCAGCCAATTCAATCAGCCCCAGCATTTT
CASQFNQPQHF
>TRBV25-1|TRBJ1-4|NA|NA
TGTGCCAGCACCGACGACAGACAGAACGAAAAACTGTTTTTT
CASTDDRQNEKLFF
>TRBV7-2|TRBJ2-2|NA|NA
TGTGCCAGCAGCCTGGGACACTCAACCACCGGGGAGCTGTTTTTT
CASSLGHSTTGELFF
>TRBV21-1|TRBJ1-6|NA|NA
TGTGCCAGCAGCAAAGAAGGGGGGGGCACACGCCGTAATCGTAATTCACCCCTCCACTTT
CASSKEGGGTRRNRNSPLHF
>TRBV28|TRBJ2-3|NA|NA
TGTGCCAGCAGTCTAAGGGGTCTCGCCACAGATACGCAGTATTTT
CASSLRGLATDTQYF
>TRBV5-1|TRBJ2-3|TRBD2|NA
TGCGCCAGCAGCCCGGGGGGGACTAGCGTAACAGATACGCAGTATTTT
CASSPGGTSVTDTQYF
>TRBV27|TRBJ1-5|NA|NA
TGTGCCAGCAGTTTAGGGTGGGAAGGCAATCAGCCCCAGCATTTT
CASSLGWEGNQPQHF
>TRBV27|TRBJ1-2|TRBD1|NA
TGTGCCAGCAGCCCCCGGGGACAGGGCTCAAGGGGCTACACCTTC
CASSPRGQGSRGYTF
>TRBV5-4|TRBJ1-6|NA|NA
TGTGCCAGCAGCTTGGACGGCAGCCGGAGCTCCTATAATTCACCCCTCCACTTT
CASSLDGSRSSYNSPLHF
>TRBV28|TRBJ1-3|TRBD1|NA
TGTGCCACCTCCCGGGACAGGGCTGGAAACACCATATATTTT
CATSRDRAGNTIYF
>TRBV9|TRBJ2-1|TRBD2|NA
TGTGCCAGCAGCGGAGGGGCCGGGACTAGTTTCAATGAGCAGTTCTTC
CASSGGAGTSFNEQFF
>TRBV4-3|TRBJ2-2|NA|NA
TGCGCCAGCAGCCCAACAGTCACCGGGGAGCTGTTTTTT
CASSPTVTGELFF
>TRBV19|TRBJ2-7|TRBD2|NA
TGTGCCAGTAAGAAGCGGGGGGAATACGAGCAGTACTTC
CASKKRGEYEQYF
>TRBV21-1|TRBJ2-3|NA|NA
TGTGCCAGCTCCACCCCGGGGGAGGCTAGCCCGAAGGTAGATACGCAGTATTTT
CASSTPGEASPKVDTQYF
>TRBV15|TRBJ2-1|NA|NA
TGTGCCACCAGCAGGGGAGGCCTTTACAATGAGCAGTTCTTC
CATSRGGLYNEQFF
>TRBV19|TRBJ1-1|NA|few
TGTGCCAGTAGTGACAGGAACACTGAAGCTTTCTTT
CASSDRNTEAFF